The source of this T cell receptor beta chain is a study of blood T cell repertoires in COVID-19. TCRdb's copy holds only in-frame clones and misses some; the assay was immunoSEQ multiplex PCR. The sample yields some 31,000 clones, 85% to 95% seen once. From germline, CDR1 is SEHNR and CDR2 FQNEAQ (reference sequence). V lost 5 bases, J lost 2 bases, and 8 bases stayed unmatched. The CDR3 runs 16 residues. The TCR comes from a human donor in a cohort sampled during active COVID-19. The sequencing input was peripheral blood. This rearrangement joins TRBV7-9 to TRBJ1-5; 8 bases align to TRBD1. The CDR3 sequence is CASSPTGGTGNQPQHF. In DNA, the CDR3 is TGTGCCAGCAGCCCAACAGGGGGTACGGGCAATCAGCCCCAGCATTTT. The entire variable domain, with the rest obtained from reference TRBV7-9 and TRBJ1-5, is as follows: DTGVSQNPRHKITKRGQNVTFRCDPISEHNRLYWYRQTLGQGPEFLTYFQNEAQLEKSRLLSDRFSAERPKGSFSTLEIQRTEQGDSAMYLCASSPTGGTGNQPQHFGDGTRLSIL.